The rows below give T cell receptor beta chains drawn from one sample of a study of CD8+CD57+ T cells in acquired aplastic anemia. TCRdb redid the calling of the reads with MiXCR, one entry per CDR3 protein. The sample comprises hundreds of thousands of distinct CDR3 sequences, about three fifths of which are singletons, and 1% to 1.5% rests with the top ten. Sequencing was performed on sorted CD4+, CD8+, or CD8+CD57+ T cells (not recorded which) from PBMCs. These receptors were taken from a human donor with aplastic anemia. CDR3s include the opening cysteine and the closing phenylalanine or tryptophan. The D gene is left open where the match is weak. Rows may omit the clone size; those that give it use once, few, many or a size class.

size: many
V: TRBV11-1
D: -
J: TRBJ2-5
CDR3: CASSFGYPETQYF
DNA: TGTGCCAGCAGCTTTGGGTACCCAGAGACCCAGTACTTC

size: few
V: TRBV5-1
D: TRBD1
J: TRBJ1-2
CDR3: CASSPAGTGGGYTF
DNA: TGCGCCAGCAGCCCTGCCGGGACAGGGGGTGGCTACACCTTC

size: -
V: TRBV24-1
D: -
J: TRBJ1-5
CDR3: CATSDSRGGDQPQHF
DNA: TGTGCCACCTCAGACTCCAGGGGAGGTGATCAGCCCCAGCATTTT

size: -
V: TRBV2
D: -
J: TRBJ2-3
CDR3: CASSEGALSDTQYF
DNA: TGTGCCAGCAGTGAGGGGGCCCTCTCAGATACGCAGTATTTT

size: many
V: TRBV6-6
D: TRBD1
J: TRBJ1-2
CDR3: CASSHRDRKYYGYTF
DNA: TGTGCCAGCAGTCACCGGGACAGGAAATACTATGGCTACACCTTC

size: -
V: TRBV20-1
D: -
J: TRBJ2-7
CDR3: CSARDEGESNEQYF
DNA: TGCAGTGCTAGAGATGAGGGAGAGAGTAACGAGCAGTACTTC

size: many
V: TRBV6-6
D: TRBD1
J: TRBJ2-1
CDR3: CASTNRGSGITEQFF
DNA: TGTGCCAGTACAAACAGGGGCTCCGGGATAACTGAGCAGTTCTTC

size: many
V: TRBV7-2
D: TRBD1
J: TRBJ1-2
CDR3: CASSFRRDSRGYTF
DNA: TGTGCCAGCAGCTTCCGTCGGGACAGTAGGGGCTACACCTTC

size: -
V: TRBV10-3
D: TRBD1
J: TRBJ1-1
CDR3: CAIRGGQGSMNTEAFF
DNA: TGTGCCATCAGGGGGGGACAGGGAAGCATGAACACTGAAGCTTTCTTT

size: -
V: TRBV10-2
D: TRBD2
J: TRBJ2-1
CDR3: CASSEMGLAGTQSSYNEQFF
DNA: TGCGCCAGCTCCGAGATGGGACTAGCGGGAACACAAAGCTCCTACAATGAGCAGTTCTTC

size: -
V: TRBV9
D: -
J: TRBJ2-5
CDR3: CASSVDREQETQYF
DNA: TGTGCCAGCAGCGTAGACAGGGAACAAGAGACCCAGTACTTC

size: once
V: TRBV10-3
D: -
J: TRBJ2-3
CDR3: CAISSGDTQYF
DNA: TGTGCCATCAGCAGCGGGGATACGCAGTATTTT

size: many
V: TRBV3-1
D: -
J: TRBJ1-2
CDR3: CASSQDASGSRGYTF
DNA: TGTGCCAGCAGCCAAGATGCCTCAGGGAGTAGAGGCTACACCTTC

size: many
V: TRBV6-1
D: -
J: TRBJ1-4
CDR3: CATISLGRGGEKLFF
DNA: TGTGCCACCATCAGTTTGGGGCGGGGTGGTGAAAAACTGTTTTTT

size: -
V: TRBV15
D: -
J: TRBJ1-1
CDR3: CATSIGGDTEAFF
DNA: TGTGCCACCAGCATAGGCGGAGACACTGAAGCTTTCTTT